These 28 T cell receptor beta chains were all obtained from the same sample, sequenced in a study of cytomegalovirus exposure and HLA in healthy donors. The study ran its PCR with 60 Vbeta and 13 Jbeta primers. Data came from immunoSEQ multiplex PCR; TCRdb stores just in-frame clones and leaves some out. Of about 170,000 clones listed, more than 75% are singletons. The sample comprised PBMCs. These receptors came from a man aged 25 to 40 in good health and CMV-seropositive.

This chain connects TRBV6-1 to TRBJ2-6; 7 bases are shared with TRBD1. The CDR3 spans 15 residues. V shed 6 bases, J shed 0 bases, and the junction held 2 bases outside the gene matches. Per germline, CDR1 MNHNS and CDR2 SASEGT. The CDR3 region is CASRSGGSGANVLTF. In DNA, the CDR3 is TGTGCCAGCAGATCAGGGGGCTCTGGGGCCAACGTCCTGACTTTC.

The chain uses TRBV7-9 and TRBJ2-3; weak D call: TRBD2 (5 bases). With 0 bases removed from V and 5 bases from J, the gap between germline ends came to 9 bases. There are 14 residues in the CDR3. Germline loops: CDR1 SEHNR, CDR2 FQNEAQ (reference sequence). The chain's CDR3 is CASSLAGEGDTQYF. Written as DNA, the CDR3 is TGTGCCAGCAGCTTAGCGGGAGAAGGAGATACGCAGTATTTT.

The gene calls are TRBV27 and TRBJ1-5; tentatively, D is TRBD1 (5 bases). The CDR3 extends over 12 amino acids. Germline CDR1 reads MNHEY; CDR2 reads SMNVEV (reference sequence). Trimming took 2 bases from V and 6 from J, leaving 5 bases between them. The CDR3 spells CASSLRGQPQHF. CDR3 nucleotide sequence: TGTGCCAGCAGTTTAAGGGGTCAGCCCCAGCATTTT.

The CDR3 DNA reads TGTGCCAGCAGCTTACAGCGGGCCGACACAGATACGCAGTATTTT. Its translation: CASSLQRADTDTQYF. The rearrangement joins TRBV7-2 to TRBJ2-3; maybe TRBD2 (6 bases). V lost 2 bases to trimming and J lost 2 bases, with 11 bases between them. Germline V gene lookup returns CDR1 SGHTA and CDR2 FQGNSA. This CDR3 spans 15 amino acids. Supplemented by reference TRBV7-2 and TRBJ2-3, the full variable domain reads GAGVSQSPSNKVTEKGKDVELRCDPISGHTALYWYRQSLGQGLEFLIYFQGNSAPDKSGLPSDRFSAERTGGSVSTLTIQRTQQEDSAVYLCASSLQRADTDTQYFGPGTRLTVL.

The chain links TRBV9 to TRBJ2-3; no definite D call. Germline CDR1 SGDLS, CDR2 YYNGEE. CDR3 length equals 14 residues. Between the trimmed V and J ends, which lost 4 bases and 1 base, there was a span of 10 bases. DNA of the CDR3: TGTGCCAGCAGCCCTTTTCTACGCACAGATACGCAGTATTTT. This sequence encodes CASSPFLRTDTQYF.

Concerning this clone: Sequence at one end of the junction differs from germline and may be a read error. This chain links TRBV7-9 with TRBJ2-7; D gene unclear. This CDR3 region has 13 residues. Germline CDR1 SEHNR, CDR2 FQNEAQ (reference sequence). In nucleotides, the CDR3 is TGTTCCAGCAGCTCGCAAGACAACTACGAGCAGTACTTC. As protein: CSSSSQDNYEQYF.

The chain uses TRBV19 and TRBJ2-1; D is possibly TRBD2 (5 bases). V lost 4 bases and J lost 2, with 18 bases in between. CDR1 LNHDA and CDR2 SQIVND come from the germline V gene (reference sequence). CDR3 length: 17 amino acids. CDR3 amino acids: CASSTLTGESPYNEQFF. CDR3 bases: TGTGCCAGTAGTACCCTGACCGGGGAGTCCCCCTACAATGAGCAGTTCTTC.

The V and J genes are TRBV7-3 and TRBJ2-3, with 9 bases that match TRBD2. CDR1 SGHTA and CDR2 FQGTGA come from the germline V gene. V trimming: 4 bases; J trimming: 1 base; junction bases outside the gene matches: 12. The CDR3 length is 18 residues. The CDR3 DNA follows: TGTGCCAGCAGCTCCTCAACGTTGGTAGCGGGAGGCACAGATACGCAGTATTTT. This encodes CASSSSTLVAGGTDTQYF.

The rearrangement links TRBV30 to TRBJ1-1; perhaps TRBD1 as D (5 bases). The germline V and J ends were trimmed by 0 bases and 7 bases, with 21 bases remaining between them. The CDR3 sequence is 16 residues long. Germline-derived CDR1 and CDR2 are GTSNPN and SVGIG (reference sequence). The CDR3 coding sequence is TGTGCCTGGAGTGTACGGCGGGGCAGGCAGACGAATGAAGCTTTCTTT. It yields the protein CAWSVRRGRQTNEAFF.

The chain has TRBV7-9 and TRBJ2-4, with D unresolved. There are 12 residues in the CDR3. Trimming took 4 bases from V and 6 from J, leaving 7 bases between them. CDR1 is SEHNR and CDR2 is FQNEAQ in the germline V gene (reference sequence). In nucleotides, the CDR3 is TGTGCCAGCAGCTGGGCTGCAAACATTCAGTACTTC. Translation: CASSWAANIQYF.

This clone was detected only a few times. The V call is TRBV6-1, the J call TRBJ2-7, with 9 positions matching TRBD1. Trimming at V came to 4 bases and at J to 3 bases, leaving 13 bases not matched to a gene. The CDR3 has 17 residues. Looked up from germline, CDR1 is MNHNS and CDR2 is SASEGT. This CDR3 reads CASSAIPGTGNLYEQYF. CDR3 DNA sequence: TGTGCCAGCAGTGCAATTCCAGGGACAGGGAATCTCTACGAGCAGTACTTC.

This clone was detected only a few times. This chain connects TRBV5-4 to TRBJ1-5; D remains ambiguous. The V end was cut by 1 base, the J end by 3 bases, with 11 bases between. CDR3 size: 15 residues. CDR1 is SGHNT and CDR2 is YYREEE in the germline V gene (reference sequence). The CDR3 protein is CASSLWGGINQPQHF. The CDR3 bases are TGTGCCAGCAGCTTGTGGGGAGGGATCAATCAGCCCCAGCATTTT. Combining the CDR3 with reference TRBV5-4 and TRBJ1-5 gives the whole variable domain ETGVTQSPTHLIKTRGQQVTLRCSSQSGHNTVSWYQQALGQGPQFIFQYYREEENGRGNFPPRFSGLQFPNYSSELNVNALELDDSALYLCASSLWGGINQPQHFGDGTRLSIL.

V is TRBV2 and J is TRBJ2-1; a weak D match, TRBD1 (5 bases). Trimming removed 7 bases from V and 7 bases from J, with 11 bases in between. The CDR3 runs to 12 residues. Germline V gene sequence: CDR1 SNHLY, CDR2 FYNNEI. CDR3 loop: CASMAGKNEQFF. CDR3 nucleotide sequence: TGTGCCAGCATGGCAGGGAAGAATGAGCAGTTCTTC. The variable domain in full, completed from reference TRBV2 and TRBJ2-1, reads EPEVTQTPSHQVTQMGQEVILRCVPISNHLYFYWYRQILGQKVEFLVSFYNNEISEKSEIFDDQFSVERPDGSNFTLKIRSTKLEDSAMYFCASMAGKNEQFFGPGTRLTVL.

In the case of this clone: Mismatch with germline at one junction end may stem from a read error. CDR3 protein: CASGQPTGTSGDFAHTQYF. The CDR3 bases are TGCGCCAGCGGCCAACCGACTGGGACTAGCGGGGATTTCGCACATACGCAGTATTTT. V is TRBV4-1 and J is TRBJ2-3; 13 positions agree with TRBD2. The CDR3 covers 19 residues. CDR1 and CDR2 from the germline V gene are MGHRA and YSYEKL.

This chain joins TRBV7-2 and TRBJ2-1; no reliable D call. This CDR3 comprises 11 residues. V lost 1 base and J lost 12, with 7 bases in between. In germline, CDR1 is SGHTA, CDR2 FQGNSA. CDR3 region: CASSLDPVQFF. DNA of the CDR3: TGTGCCAGCAGCTTAGACCCGGTGCAGTTCTTC.

The V call is TRBV27, the J call TRBJ2-1; 9 bases align to TRBD2. This CDR3 is 18 amino acids long. Germline V gene data show CDR1 as MNHEY and CDR2 as SMNVEV (reference sequence). Trimming cost V 2 bases and J 5 bases; bases outside gene matches: 13. CDR3 loop: CASSLGTPASGKNNEQFF. Written as DNA, the CDR3 is TGTGCCAGCAGTTTAGGGACCCCGGCTAGCGGGAAGAACAATGAGCAGTTCTTC.

J is TRBJ1-1 and V is TRBV7-8, with a tentative D call TRBD1 (5 bases). The CDR3 is 15 amino acids. Germline V CDR1 and CDR2: SGHVS, FQNEAQ. Trimming removed 5 bases from V and 3 bases from J, with 16 bases in between. The CDR3 DNA sequence: TGTGCCAGCAGCCTCAGGATTCGGGGGGACACTGAAGCTTTCTTT. The encoded protein is CASSLRIRGDTEAFF.

The chain joins TRBV11-3 to TRBJ2-1; TRBD2 aligns across 12 bases. CDR1 and CDR2 from the germline V gene are SGHNT and YENEEA. The CDR3 totals 15 residues. J lost 9 bases, V lost 5 bases, and 8 bases had no gene match. DNA of the CDR3: TGTGCCAGCAGCCTCCGACTAGCGGGAGATAGTGAGCAGTTCTTC. This gives the protein CASSLRLAGDSEQFF.

Comments on this clone: A read error may account for a junction end that differs from germline. The CDR3 region has the DNA TGTTCCAGCAGCTTAGGGGGGACAGGAACAGATACGCAGTATTTT. This gives the protein CSSSLGGTGTDTQYF. This chain joins TRBV7-9 and TRBJ2-3; 8 nucleotides match TRBD1. Germline-derived CDR1 and CDR2 are SEHNR and FQNEAQ (reference sequence). CDR3 length equals 15 residues.

This clone was picked up a small number of times. The rearrangement joins TRBV5-1 to TRBJ1-4, with D maybe TRBD1 (6 bases). The CDR3 totals 14 residues. Germline V gives CDR1 SGHRS, CDR2 YFSETQ. Trimming cost V 4 bases and J 7 bases, with 14 bases left between them. The DNA of the CDR3 is TGCGCCAGCAGCCTTGGGGGGGCTCTTGAAAAACTGTTTTTT. As protein: CASSLGGALEKLFF.

This sequence joins TRBV10-3 and TRBJ2-3; the match to TRBD2 covers 16 bases. J gave up 2 bases and V 4 bases, and 9 bases lay outside the gene matches. Germline-derived CDR1 and CDR2 are ENHRY and SYGVKD. The CDR3 is 19 residues long. The CDR3 loop reads CAISGPGLAGGPFTDTQYF. The CDR3 DNA follows: TGTGCCATCAGTGGACCGGGACTAGCGGGAGGGCCTTTCACAGATACGCAGTATTTT.

The V gene is TRBV11-2, the J gene TRBJ1-2; TRBD1 aligns across 10 bases. There are 17 residues in the CDR3. Germline-derived CDR1 and CDR2 are SGHAT and FQNNGV. With V trimmed by 4 bases and J by 3 bases, 11 bases remained unmatched. CDR3 sequence: CASSSRDRGLRHYGYTF. CDR3 coding DNA: TGTGCCAGCAGCTCCCGGGACAGGGGACTTAGACACTATGGCTACACCTTC.

This clone has a handful of counts. The gene calls are TRBV2 and TRBJ1-4; 8 positions match TRBD1. The V and J ends lost 7 bases and 7 bases, in that order; junction bases with no gene match: 14. The germline gives CDR1 SNHLY, CDR2 FYNNEI. This CDR3 contains 16 residues. The CDR3, as DNA: TGTGCCAGCACCCCACGGGTAGGGACAGGCGGTGAAAAACTGTTTTTT. Protein product: CASTPRVGTGGEKLFF.

This clone was counted between two and nine times. The chain uses TRBV15 and TRBJ2-6; 12 bases agree with TRBD2. CDR3 length: 16 amino acids. With 9 bases clipped from V and 2 bases from J, the junction kept 5 bases outside the gene matches. Germline V CDR1 and CDR2: LNHNV, YYDKDF (reference sequence). As DNA, the CDR3 is TGTGCCACTGCTAGCGGGAGGGCCGCTGGGGCCAACGTCCTGACTTTC. As protein: CATASGRAAGANVLTF.

The chain links TRBV9 to TRBJ2-6, with D possibly TRBD1 on 5 matching bases. Germline V lookup: CDR1 SGDLS, CDR2 YYNGEE. The V end was cut by 0 bases, the J end by 0 bases, with 7 bases between. This CDR3 region has 16 residues. The CDR3 nucleotides read TGTGCCAGCAGCGTAGTGGGGCGCTCTGGGGCCAACGTCCTGACTTTC. Amino acids: CASSVVGRSGANVLTF.

This chain links TRBV30 with TRBJ1-1; the D is unclear. Trimming took off 1 base at V and 11 bases at J, with 11 bases between the two ends. This CDR3 contains 11 residues. Looked up from germline, CDR1 is GTSNPN and CDR2 is SVGIG (reference sequence). In DNA form, the CDR3 reads TGTGCCTGGAGTGAGGCCCGAGGCGCTTTCTTT. Encoded protein: CAWSEARGAFF.

The V gene is TRBV9, the J gene TRBJ2-7, with TRBD2 matching over 10 bases. The CDR3 is 15 amino acids. CDR1 is SGDLS and CDR2 is YYNGEE in the germline V gene. Unmatched junction bases numbered 3, after V lost 3 bases and J lost 0 bases. The CDR3 bases are TGTGCCAGCAGCGAAGGACTAGCGGACTCCTACGAGCAGTACTTC. This sequence encodes CASSEGLADSYEQYF.

The chain couples TRBV4-2 to TRBJ2-7; D perhaps matches TRBD1 (6 bases). The V end lost 2 bases, the J end lost 5 bases, and 13 bases lay between the germline ends. Germline CDR1 reads LGHNA; CDR2 reads YNFKEQ. The CDR3 length is 14 residues. The CDR3 region is CASSQQGSWDEQYF. CDR3 DNA sequence: TGTGCCAGCAGCCAACAGGGGTCCTGGGACGAGCAGTACTTC.